This TCR beta chain was recovered during a study of cytomegalovirus exposure and HLA in healthy donors. The primer mix had 60 Vbeta and 13 Jbeta primers. The data were produced by immunoSEQ multiplex PCR, yet TCRdb's version contains in-frame clones alone and is incomplete. Seen here are over 150,000 clones, around 77% observed once, and the top ten hold approximately 3%. Germline CDR1 and CDR2: MNHEY and SMNVEV (reference sequence). V was pared by 6 bases and J by 4 bases, with 15 bases between. The CDR3 is 14 residues long. The chain carries TRBV27 and TRBJ1-2; D perhaps matches TRBD1 (5 bases). The source of this sequence is a woman aged 30 to 39 in good health and CMV-seronegative. The sample was PBMCs. CDR3 DNA sequence: TGTGCCAGCAGCCGTGACAGCCTCCTCTATGGCTACACCTTC. Translating gives CASSRDSLLYGYTF.